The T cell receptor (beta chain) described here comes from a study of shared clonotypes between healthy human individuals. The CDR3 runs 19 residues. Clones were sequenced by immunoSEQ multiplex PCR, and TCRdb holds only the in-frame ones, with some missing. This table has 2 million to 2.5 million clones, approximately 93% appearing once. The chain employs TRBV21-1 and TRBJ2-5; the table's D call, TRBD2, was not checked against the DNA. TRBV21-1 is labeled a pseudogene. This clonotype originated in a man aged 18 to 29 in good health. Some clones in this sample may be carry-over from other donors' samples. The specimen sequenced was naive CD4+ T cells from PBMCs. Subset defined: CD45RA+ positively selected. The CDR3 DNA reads TGTGCCAGCAGCAAAGAGGCTAGCGGGAGGGACACATACCAAGAGACCCAGTACTTC. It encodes CASSKEASGRDTYQETQYF.